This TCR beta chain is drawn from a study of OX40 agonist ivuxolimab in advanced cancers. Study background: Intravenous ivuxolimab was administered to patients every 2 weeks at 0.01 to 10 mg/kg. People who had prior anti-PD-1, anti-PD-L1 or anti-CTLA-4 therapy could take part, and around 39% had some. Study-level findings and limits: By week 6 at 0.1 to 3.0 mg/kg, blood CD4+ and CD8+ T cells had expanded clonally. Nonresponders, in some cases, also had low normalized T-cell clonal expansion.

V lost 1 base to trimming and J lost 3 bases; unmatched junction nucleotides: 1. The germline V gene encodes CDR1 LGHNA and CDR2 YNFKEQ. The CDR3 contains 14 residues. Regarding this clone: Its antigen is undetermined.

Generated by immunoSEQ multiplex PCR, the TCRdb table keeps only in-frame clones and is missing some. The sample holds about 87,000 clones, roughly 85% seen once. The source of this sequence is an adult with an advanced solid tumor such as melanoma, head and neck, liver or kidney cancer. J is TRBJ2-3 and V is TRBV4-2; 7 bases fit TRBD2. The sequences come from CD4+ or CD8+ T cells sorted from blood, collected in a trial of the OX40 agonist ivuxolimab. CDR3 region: CASSQVGLTDTQYF. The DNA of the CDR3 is TGTGCCAGCAGCCAAGTGGGACTAACAGATACGCAGTATTTT.